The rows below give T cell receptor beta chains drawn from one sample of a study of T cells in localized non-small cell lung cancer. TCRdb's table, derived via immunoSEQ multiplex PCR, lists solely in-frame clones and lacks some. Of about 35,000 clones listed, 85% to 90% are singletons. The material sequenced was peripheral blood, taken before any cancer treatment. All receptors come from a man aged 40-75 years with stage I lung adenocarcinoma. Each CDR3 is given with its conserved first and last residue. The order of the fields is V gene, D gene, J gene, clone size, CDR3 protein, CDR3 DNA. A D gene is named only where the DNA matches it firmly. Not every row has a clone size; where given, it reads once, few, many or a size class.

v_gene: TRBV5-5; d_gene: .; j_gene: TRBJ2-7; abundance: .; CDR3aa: CASSLDGFSYEQYF; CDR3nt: TGTGCCAGCAGCTTGGACGGATTCTCCTACGAGCAGTACTTC
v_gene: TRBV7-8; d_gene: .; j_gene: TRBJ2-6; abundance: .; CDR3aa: CASSLALRGGLGANVLTF; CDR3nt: TGTGCCAGCAGCTTAGCGCTTAGAGGGGGGCTTGGGGCCAACGTCCTGACTTTC
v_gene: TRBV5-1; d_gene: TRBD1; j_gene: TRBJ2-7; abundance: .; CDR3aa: CASSLDGQGLWKQYF; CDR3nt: TGCGCCAGCAGCTTGGATGGACAGGGTTTATGGAAGCAGTACTTC
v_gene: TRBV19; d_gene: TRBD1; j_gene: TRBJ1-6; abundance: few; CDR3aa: CASRGQGGSPLHF; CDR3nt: TGTGCCAGTAGAGGACAGGGAGGATCACCCCTCCACTTT
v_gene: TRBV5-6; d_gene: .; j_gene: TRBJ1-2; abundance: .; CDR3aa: CASSLDEWGYTF; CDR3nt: TGTGCCAGCAGCTTGGACGAGTGGGGCTACACCTTC
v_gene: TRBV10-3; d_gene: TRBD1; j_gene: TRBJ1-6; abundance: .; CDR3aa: CAISGGTVNSPLHF; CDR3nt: TGTGCCATCAGTGGCGGGACAGTTAATTCACCCCTCCACTTT
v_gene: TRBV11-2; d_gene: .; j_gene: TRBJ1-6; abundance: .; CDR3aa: CASSGRTGPTRPLHF; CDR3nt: TGTGCCAGCAGCGGACGTACGGGGCCGACTCGGCCCCTCCACTTT
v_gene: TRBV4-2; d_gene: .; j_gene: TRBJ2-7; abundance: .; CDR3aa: CASSPDASRYYEQYF; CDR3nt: TGTGCCAGCAGCCCCGACGCGAGTCGCTACTACGAGCAGTACTTC
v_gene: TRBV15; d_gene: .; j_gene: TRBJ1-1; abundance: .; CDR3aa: CATSRAGVRNTEAFF; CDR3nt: TGTGCCACCAGCAGAGCCGGGGTTCGGAACACTGAAGCTTTCTTT
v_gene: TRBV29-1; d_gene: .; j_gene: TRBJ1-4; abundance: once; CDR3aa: CSVALTESDEKLFF; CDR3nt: TGCAGCGTTGCCTTAACTGAGTCCGATGAAAAACTGTTTTTT
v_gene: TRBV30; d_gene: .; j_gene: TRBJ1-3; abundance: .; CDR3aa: CAWSPNTRGNTIYF; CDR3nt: TGTGCCTGGTCCCCTAATACCAGGGGAAACACCATATATTTT
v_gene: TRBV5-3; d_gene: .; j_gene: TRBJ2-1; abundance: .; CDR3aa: CARSLAERTAPNQYNEQFF; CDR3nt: TGTGCCAGAAGCTTGGCCGAGAGGACAGCTCCAAACCAATACAATGAGCAGTTCTTC